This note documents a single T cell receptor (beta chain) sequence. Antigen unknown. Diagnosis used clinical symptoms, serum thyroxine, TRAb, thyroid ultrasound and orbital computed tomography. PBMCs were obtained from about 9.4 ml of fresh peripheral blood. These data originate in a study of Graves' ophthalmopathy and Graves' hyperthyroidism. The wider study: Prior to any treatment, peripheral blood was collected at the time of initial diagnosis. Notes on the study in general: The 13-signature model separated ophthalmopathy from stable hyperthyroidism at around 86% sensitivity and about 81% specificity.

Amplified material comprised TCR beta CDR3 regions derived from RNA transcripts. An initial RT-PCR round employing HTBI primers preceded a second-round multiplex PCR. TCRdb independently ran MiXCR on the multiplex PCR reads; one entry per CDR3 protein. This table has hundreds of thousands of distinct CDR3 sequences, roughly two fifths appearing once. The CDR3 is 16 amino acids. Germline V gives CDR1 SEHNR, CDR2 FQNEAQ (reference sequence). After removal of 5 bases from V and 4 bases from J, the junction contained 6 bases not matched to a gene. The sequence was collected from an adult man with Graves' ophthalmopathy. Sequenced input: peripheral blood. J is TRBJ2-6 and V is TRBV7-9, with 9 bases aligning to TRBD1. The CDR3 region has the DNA TGTGCCAGCAGCGTCGACAGGGGGGACGGGGCCAACGTCCTGACTTTC. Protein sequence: CASSVDRGDGANVLTF.